This passage covers 7 T cell receptor beta chains from one sample sequenced in a study of CD8 T cells in ankylosing spondylitis. Whole-study findings and limits: Within ankylosing spondylitis blood, a TCR beta motif made up of roughly eight highly homologous variants appeared to be characteristic.

For these receptors, no antigen is known. One entry per CDR3 protein, called by TCRdb with MiXCR from the 5' RACE reads. The table records more than 400,000 distinct CDR3 sequences, about 5.2% of them present only once. The sequencing input was blood, either unsorted or a sorted T cell fraction (not recorded which). These receptors were collected from a male donor with ankylosing spondylitis.

This clonotype was found many times. A junction end diverges from the germline sequence, so it may reflect a read error. The chain uses TRBV20-1 and TRBJ2-1, with 11 bases lining up with TRBD2. This CDR3 region has 15 residues. Germline values: CDR1 DFQATT, CDR2 SNEGSKA (reference sequence). CDR3 nucleotide sequence: TGCAGTGCTGGAGAACTAGCGGGAGCCCTCAATGAGCAGTTCTTC. Residues: CSAGELAGALNEQFF.

This clonotype came up many times. This sequence joins TRBV20-1 and TRBJ1-1; possibly TRBD1 for D (5 bases). From germline, CDR1 is DFQATT and CDR2 SNEGSKA (reference sequence). Trimming removed 4 bases at V and 6 bases at J, with 21 bases between. CDR3 length: 15 residues. The CDR3 coding sequence is TGCAGTGCTAACCTTGGGAACAGAAGGGGATCTGAAGCTTTCTTT. Protein: CSANLGNRRGSEAFF.

At least ten counts were recorded for this clonotype. This CDR3 is CASILGRGDLAYEQYF. The CDR3 DNA sequence: TGTGCCAGCATCCTCGGGCGGGGAGACCTAGCCTACGAGCAGTACTTC. The chain recombines TRBV6-2 or TRBV6-3 with TRBJ2-7; tentative D call: TRBD2 (6 bases). V was shortened by 7 bases and J by 2 bases, with 21 bases between the two germline ends. There are 16 residues in the CDR3. CDR1 is MNHEY, CDR2 SVGEGT, per germline.

This clonotype was counted many times. The genes are TRBV6-1 and TRBJ2-7, with 7 bases matching TRBD2. V shed 5 bases and J 1 base; nucleotides not matched to a gene: 8. Germline V gene sequence: CDR1 MNHNS, CDR2 SASEGT. The CDR3 is 15 residues long. The chain's CDR3 is CASSTRTSESYEQYF. CDR3 nucleotide sequence: TGTGCCAGCAGTACCCGGACTAGTGAATCCTACGAGCAGTACTTC.

This clonotype was seen at least ten times. The V gene is TRBV7-2, the J gene TRBJ2-1; D is undetermined. This CDR3 has 16 residues. Germline assignment: CDR1 SGHTA and CDR2 FQGNSA. V lost 5 bases and J 8 bases, leaving 22 bases between the germline ends. The CDR3 loop reads CASSLRVASRRDEQFF. DNA of the CDR3: TGTGCCAGCAGCCTTCGGGTAGCATCCAGGCGTGATGAGCAGTTCTTC.

As to this clonotype: A much bigger clone sits one base away, suggesting this may be a read error. V gene TRBV5-1 combines with J gene TRBJ1-2; D ambiguous. Looked up from germline, CDR1 is SGHRS and CDR2 is YFSETQ. CDR3 length: 14 amino acids. V dropped 4 bases and J dropped 9 bases, with 19 bases sitting between them. DNA of the CDR3: TGCGCCAGCAGCCCTTCTCCGGGCCCCCAGAGCTACACCTTC. It is translated as CASSPSPGPQSYTF. The full variable domain, its missing parts supplied by reference TRBV5-1 and TRBJ1-2, is KAGVTQTPRYLIKTRGQQVTLSCSPISGHRSVSWYQQTPGQGLQFLFEYFSETQRNKGNFPGRFSGRQFSNSRSEMNVSTLELGDSALYLCASSPSPGPQSYTFGSGTRLTVV.

In this sample, this clonotype turned up many times. The rearrangement links TRBV7-8 to TRBJ2-5; D is unresolved. The CDR3 is made up of 15 amino acids. Trimming left V 1 base short and J 5 bases short, with 14 bases between. From germline, CDR1 is SGHVS and CDR2 FQNEAQ. CDR3 bases: TGTGCCAGCAGCTTAGTTTCCTTCAAGTGGGAGACCCAGTACTTC. Translation: CASSLVSFKWETQYF.